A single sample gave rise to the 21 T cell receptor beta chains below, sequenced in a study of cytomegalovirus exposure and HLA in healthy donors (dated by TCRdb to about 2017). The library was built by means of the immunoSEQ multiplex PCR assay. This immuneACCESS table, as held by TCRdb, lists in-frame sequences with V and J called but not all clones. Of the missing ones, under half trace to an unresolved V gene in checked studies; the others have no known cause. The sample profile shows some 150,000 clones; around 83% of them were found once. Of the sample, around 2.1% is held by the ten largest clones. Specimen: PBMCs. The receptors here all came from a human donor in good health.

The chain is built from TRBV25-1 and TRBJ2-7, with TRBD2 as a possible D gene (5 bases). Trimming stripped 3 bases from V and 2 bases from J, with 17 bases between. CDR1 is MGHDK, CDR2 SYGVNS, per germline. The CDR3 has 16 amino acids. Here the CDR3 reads CASSDPALAGAYEQYF. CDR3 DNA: TGTGCCAGCAGTGATCCTGCGCTGGCGGGTGCCTACGAGCAGTACTTC.

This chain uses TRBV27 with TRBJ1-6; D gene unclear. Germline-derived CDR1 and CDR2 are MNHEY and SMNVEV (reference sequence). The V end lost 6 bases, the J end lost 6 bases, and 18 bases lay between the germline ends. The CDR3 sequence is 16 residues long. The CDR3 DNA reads TGTGCCAGCAGCCCCCCGCCGGGAGGCGGTAATTCACCCCTCCACTTT. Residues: CASSPPPGGGNSPLHF.

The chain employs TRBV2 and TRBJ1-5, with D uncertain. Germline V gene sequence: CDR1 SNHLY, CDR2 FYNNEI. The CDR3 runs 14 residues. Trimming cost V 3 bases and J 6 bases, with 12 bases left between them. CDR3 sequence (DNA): TGTGCCAGCAGTGATTTCAGTGGTTCTCAGCCCCAGCATTTT. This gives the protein CASSDFSGSQPQHF.

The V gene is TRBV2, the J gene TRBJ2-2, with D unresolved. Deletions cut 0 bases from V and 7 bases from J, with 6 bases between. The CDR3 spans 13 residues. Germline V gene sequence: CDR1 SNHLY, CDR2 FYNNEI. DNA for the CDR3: TGTGCCAGCAGTGAAGCTTTTATCGGGGAGCTGTTTTTT. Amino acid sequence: CASSEAFIGELFF.

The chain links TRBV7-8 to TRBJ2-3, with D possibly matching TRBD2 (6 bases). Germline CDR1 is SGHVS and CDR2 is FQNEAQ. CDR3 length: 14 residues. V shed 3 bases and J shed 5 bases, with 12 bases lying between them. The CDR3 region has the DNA TGTGCCAGCAGCTTGGGGCGGGATAGAGATACGCAGTATTTT. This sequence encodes CASSLGRDRDTQYF.

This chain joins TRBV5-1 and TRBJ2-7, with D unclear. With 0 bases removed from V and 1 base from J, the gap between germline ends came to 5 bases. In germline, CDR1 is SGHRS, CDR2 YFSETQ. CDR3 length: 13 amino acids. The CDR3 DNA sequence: TGCGCCAGCAGCTTGGTCCAGTCCTACGAGCAGTACTTC. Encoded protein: CASSLVQSYEQYF.

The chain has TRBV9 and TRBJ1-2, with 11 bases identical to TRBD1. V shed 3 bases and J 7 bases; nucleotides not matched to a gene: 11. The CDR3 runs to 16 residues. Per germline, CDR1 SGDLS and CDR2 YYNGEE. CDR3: CASSAGGTGGIIGYTF. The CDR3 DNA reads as TGTGCCAGCAGCGCGGGGGGGACAGGGGGTATAATTGGCTACACCTTC.

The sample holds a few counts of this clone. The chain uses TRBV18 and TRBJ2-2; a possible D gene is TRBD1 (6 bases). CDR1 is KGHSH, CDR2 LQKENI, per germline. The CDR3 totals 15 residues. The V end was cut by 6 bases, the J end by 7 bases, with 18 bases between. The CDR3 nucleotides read TGTGCCAGCTCCGGGCGGTCAGGGGCCGGCGGGGAGCTGTTTTTT. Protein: CASSGRSGAGGELFF.

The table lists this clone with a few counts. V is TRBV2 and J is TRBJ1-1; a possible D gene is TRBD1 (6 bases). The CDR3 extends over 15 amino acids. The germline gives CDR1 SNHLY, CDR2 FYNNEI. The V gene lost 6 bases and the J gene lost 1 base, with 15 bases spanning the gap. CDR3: CASSVPTGQNTEAFF. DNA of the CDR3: TGTGCCAGCAGCGTTCCAACAGGGCAGAACACTGAAGCTTTCTTT.

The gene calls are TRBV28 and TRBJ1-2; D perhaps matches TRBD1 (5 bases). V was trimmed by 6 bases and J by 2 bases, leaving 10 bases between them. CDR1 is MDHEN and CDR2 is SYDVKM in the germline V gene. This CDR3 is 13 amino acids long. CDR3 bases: TGTGCCAGCAGCCCTTGGACAAACTATGGCTACACCTTC. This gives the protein CASSPWTNYGYTF.

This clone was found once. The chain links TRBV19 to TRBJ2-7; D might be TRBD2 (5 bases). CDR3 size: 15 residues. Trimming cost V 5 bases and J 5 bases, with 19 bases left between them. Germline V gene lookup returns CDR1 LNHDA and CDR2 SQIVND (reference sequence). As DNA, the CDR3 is TGTGCCAGTAGTCTTACTCGCTCGGGGTCCAACGAGCAGTACTTC. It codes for CASSLTRSGSNEQYF.

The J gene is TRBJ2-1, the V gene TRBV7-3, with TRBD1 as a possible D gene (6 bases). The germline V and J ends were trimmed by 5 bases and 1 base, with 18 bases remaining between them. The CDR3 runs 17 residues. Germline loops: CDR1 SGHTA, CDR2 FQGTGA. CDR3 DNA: TGTGCCAGCAGCAGCACAGGGAGAAGGAGTTCCTACAATGAGCAGTTCTTC. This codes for CASSSTGRRSSYNEQFF.

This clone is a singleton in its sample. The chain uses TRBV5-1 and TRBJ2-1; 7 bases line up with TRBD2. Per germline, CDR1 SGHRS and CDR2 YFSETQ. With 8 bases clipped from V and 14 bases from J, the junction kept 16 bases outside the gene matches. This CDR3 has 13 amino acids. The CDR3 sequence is CASKRDGGGMEFF. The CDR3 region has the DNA TGCGCCAGTAAACGGGACGGCGGGGGAATGGAGTTCTTC.

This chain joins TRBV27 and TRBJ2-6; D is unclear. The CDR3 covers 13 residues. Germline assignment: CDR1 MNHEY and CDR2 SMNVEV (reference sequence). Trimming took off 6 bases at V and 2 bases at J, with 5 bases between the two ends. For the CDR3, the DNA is TGTGCCAGCAGGAGGCCTGGGGCCAACGTCCTGACTTTC. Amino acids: CASRRPGANVLTF.

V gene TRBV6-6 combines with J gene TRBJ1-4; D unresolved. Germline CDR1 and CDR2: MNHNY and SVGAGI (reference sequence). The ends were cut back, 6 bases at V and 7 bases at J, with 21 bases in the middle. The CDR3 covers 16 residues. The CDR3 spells CASSKPMDPRGEKLFF. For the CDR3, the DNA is TGTGCCAGCAGCAAGCCGATGGACCCCCGGGGTGAAAAACTGTTTTTT.

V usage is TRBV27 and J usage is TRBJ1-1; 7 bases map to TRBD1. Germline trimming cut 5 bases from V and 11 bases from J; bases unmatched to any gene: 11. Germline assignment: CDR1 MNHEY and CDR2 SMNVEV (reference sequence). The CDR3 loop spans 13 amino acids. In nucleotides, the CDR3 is TGTGCCAGCAGTCGACCCGGGACAGTTAGTGCTTTCTTT. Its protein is CASSRPGTVSAFF.

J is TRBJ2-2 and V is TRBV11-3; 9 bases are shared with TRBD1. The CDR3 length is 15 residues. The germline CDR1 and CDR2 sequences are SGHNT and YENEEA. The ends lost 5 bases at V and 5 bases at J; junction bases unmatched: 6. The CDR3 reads CASSRGQGETGELFF. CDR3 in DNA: TGTGCCAGCAGCAGGGGACAGGGTGAAACCGGGGAGCTGTTTTTT. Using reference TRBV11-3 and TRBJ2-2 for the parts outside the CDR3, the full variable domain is EAGVVQSPRYKIIEKKQPVAFWCNPISGHNTLYWYLQNLGQGPELLIRYENEEAVDDSQLPKDRFSAERLKGVDSTLKIQPAELGDSAVYLCASSRGQGETGELFFGEGSRLTVL.

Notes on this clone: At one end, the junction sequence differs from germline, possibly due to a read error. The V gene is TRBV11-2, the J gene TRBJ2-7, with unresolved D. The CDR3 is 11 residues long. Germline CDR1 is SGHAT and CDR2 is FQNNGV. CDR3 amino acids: CASSLTYGQYF. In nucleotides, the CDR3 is TGTGCCAGCAGCTTGACATACGGGCAGTACTTC.

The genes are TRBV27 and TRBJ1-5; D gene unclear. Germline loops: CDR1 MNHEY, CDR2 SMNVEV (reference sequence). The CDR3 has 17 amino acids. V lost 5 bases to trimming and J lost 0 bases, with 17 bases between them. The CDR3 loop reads CASSPRGGIYSNQPQHF. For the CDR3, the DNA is TGTGCCAGCAGTCCCCGTGGCGGGATTTATAGCAATCAGCCCCAGCATTTT.

CDR3 DNA: TGTGCCAGCAGTCCCCCCAAAACCAGGTGGGATCAGCCCCAGCATTTT. Protein sequence: CASSPPKTRWDQPQHF. The chain joins TRBV27 to TRBJ1-5; no firm D call. Per germline, CDR1 MNHEY and CDR2 SMNVEV (reference sequence). Trimming took 5 bases from V and 5 from J, leaving 19 bases between them. The CDR3 length is 16 residues.

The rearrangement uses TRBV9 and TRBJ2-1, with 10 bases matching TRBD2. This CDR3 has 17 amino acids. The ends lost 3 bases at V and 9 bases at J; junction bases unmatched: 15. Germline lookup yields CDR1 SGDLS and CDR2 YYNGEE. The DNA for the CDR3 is TGTGCCAGCAGCGCCCCCCTAACTAGCGGGGAAGATATTGAGCAGTTCTTC. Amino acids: CASSAPLTSGEDIEQFF.